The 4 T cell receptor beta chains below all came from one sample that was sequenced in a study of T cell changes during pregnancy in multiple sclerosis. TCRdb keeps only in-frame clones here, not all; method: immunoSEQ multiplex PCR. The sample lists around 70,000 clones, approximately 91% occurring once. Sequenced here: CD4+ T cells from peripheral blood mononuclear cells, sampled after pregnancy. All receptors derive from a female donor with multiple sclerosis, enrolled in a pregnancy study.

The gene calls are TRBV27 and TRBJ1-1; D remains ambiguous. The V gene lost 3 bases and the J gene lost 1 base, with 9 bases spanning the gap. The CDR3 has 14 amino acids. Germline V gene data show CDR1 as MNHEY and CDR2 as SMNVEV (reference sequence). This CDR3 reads CASSLSQANTEAFF. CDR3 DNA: TGTGCCAGCAGTTTGAGCCAGGCGAACACTGAAGCTTTCTTT.

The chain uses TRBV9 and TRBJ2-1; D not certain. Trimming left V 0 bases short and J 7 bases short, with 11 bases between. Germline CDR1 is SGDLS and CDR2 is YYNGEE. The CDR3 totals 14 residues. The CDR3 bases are TGTGCCAGCAGCGTAGGTCGCGTGGTAAATGAGCAGTTCTTC. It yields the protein CASSVGRVVNEQFF.

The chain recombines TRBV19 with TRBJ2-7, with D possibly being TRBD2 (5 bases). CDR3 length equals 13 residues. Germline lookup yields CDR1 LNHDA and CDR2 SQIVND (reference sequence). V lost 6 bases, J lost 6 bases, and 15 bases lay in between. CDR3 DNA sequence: TGTGCCAGTAGCTACGCCTCAGGAGGCGAGCAGTACTTC. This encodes CASSYASGGEQYF.

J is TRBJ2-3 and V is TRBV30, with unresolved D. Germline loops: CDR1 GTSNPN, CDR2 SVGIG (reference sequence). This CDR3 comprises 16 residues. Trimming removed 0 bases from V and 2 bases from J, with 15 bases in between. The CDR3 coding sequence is TGTGCCTGGAGTGTACGGTTTCCAGGATTCACAGATACGCAGTATTTT. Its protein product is CAWSVRFPGFTDTQYF.